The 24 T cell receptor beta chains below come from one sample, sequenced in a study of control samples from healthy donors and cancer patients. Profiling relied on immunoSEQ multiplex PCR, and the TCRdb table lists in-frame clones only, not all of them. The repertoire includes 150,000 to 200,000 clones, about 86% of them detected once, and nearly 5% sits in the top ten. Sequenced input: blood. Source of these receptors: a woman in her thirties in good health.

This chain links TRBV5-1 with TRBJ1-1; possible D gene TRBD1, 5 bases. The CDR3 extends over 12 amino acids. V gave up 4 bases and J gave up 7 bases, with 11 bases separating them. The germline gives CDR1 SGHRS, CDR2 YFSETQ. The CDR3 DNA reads TGCGCCAGCAGCCTAACAGGAGATGAAGCTTTCTTT. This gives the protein CASSLTGDEAFF.

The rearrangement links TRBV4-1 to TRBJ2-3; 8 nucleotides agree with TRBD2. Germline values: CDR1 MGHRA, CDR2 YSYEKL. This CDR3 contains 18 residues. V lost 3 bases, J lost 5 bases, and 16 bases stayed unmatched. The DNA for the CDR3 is TGCGCCAGCAGCCAGACGCCCTCCCCGCGGGGGGCGGTAGATACGCAGTATTTT. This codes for CASSQTPSPRGAVDTQYF.

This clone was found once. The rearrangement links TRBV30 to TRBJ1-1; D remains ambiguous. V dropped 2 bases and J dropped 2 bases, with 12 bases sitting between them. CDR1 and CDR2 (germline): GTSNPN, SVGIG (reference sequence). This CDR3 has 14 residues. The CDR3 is CAWSLLDGNTEAFF. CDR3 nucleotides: TGTGCCTGGAGTCTACTCGATGGAAACACTGAAGCTTTCTTT.

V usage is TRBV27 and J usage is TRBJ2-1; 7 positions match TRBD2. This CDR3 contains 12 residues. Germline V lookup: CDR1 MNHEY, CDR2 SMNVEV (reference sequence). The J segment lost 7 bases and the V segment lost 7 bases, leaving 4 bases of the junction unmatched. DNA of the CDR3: TGTGCCAGCATGCAGGGAGGGAATGAGCAGTTCTTC. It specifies CASMQGGNEQFF.

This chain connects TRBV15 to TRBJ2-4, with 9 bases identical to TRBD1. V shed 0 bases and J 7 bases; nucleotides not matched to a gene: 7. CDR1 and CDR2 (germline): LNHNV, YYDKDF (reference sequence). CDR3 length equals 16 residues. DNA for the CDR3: TGTGCCACCAGCAGAGATCGGTTGACAGGGGGTAACATTCAGTACTTC. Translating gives CATSRDRLTGGNIQYF.

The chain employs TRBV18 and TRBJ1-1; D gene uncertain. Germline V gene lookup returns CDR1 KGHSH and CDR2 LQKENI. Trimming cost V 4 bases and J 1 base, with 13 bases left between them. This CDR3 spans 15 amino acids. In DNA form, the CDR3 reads TGTGCCAGCTCACGGGCTGGGGATAGGAACACTGAAGCTTTCTTT. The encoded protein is CASSRAGDRNTEAFF.

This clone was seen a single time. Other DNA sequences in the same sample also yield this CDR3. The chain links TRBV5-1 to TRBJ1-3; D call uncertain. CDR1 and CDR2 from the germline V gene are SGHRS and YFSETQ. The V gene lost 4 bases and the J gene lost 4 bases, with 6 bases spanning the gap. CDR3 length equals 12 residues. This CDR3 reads CASSLEGNTIYF. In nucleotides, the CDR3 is TGCGCCAGCAGCCTAGAGGGAAACACCATATATTTT. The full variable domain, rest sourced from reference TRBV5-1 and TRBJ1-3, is KAGVTQTPRYLIKTRGQQVTLSCSPISGHRSVSWYQQTPGQGLQFLFEYFSETQRNKGNFPGRFSGRQFSNSRSEMNVSTLELGDSALYLCASSLEGNTIYFGEGSWLTVV.

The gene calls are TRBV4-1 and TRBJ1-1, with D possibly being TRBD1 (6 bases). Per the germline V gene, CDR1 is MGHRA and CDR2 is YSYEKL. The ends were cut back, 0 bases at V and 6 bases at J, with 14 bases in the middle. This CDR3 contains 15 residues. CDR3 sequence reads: CASSQEWQGRSEAFF. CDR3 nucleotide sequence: TGCGCCAGCAGCCAAGAGTGGCAGGGGCGGTCTGAAGCTTTCTTT.

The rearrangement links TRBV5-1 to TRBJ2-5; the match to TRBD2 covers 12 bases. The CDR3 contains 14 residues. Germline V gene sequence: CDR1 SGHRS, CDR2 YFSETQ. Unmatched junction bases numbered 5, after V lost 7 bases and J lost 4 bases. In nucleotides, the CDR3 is TGCGCCAGCTCTAGCGGGGGGGCGGGAGAGACCCAGTACTTC. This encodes CASSSGGAGETQYF. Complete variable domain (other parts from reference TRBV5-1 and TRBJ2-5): KAGVTQTPRYLIKTRGQQVTLSCSPISGHRSVSWYQQTPGQGLQFLFEYFSETQRNKGNFPGRFSGRQFSNSRSEMNVSTLELGDSALYLCASSSGGAGETQYFGPGTRLLVL.

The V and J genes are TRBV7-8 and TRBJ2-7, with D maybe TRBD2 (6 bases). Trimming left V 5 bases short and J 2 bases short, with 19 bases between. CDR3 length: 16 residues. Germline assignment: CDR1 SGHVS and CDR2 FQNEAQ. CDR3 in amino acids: CASSRDIAAHAYEQYF. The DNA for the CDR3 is TGTGCCAGCAGCCGGGATATAGCGGCCCACGCCTACGAGCAGTACTTC.

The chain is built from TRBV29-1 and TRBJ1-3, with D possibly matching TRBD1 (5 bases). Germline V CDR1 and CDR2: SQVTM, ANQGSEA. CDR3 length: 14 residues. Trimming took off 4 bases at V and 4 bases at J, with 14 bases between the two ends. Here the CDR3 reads CSVVGQGSGNTIYF. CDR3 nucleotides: TGCAGCGTTGTAGGCCAGGGATCAGGAAACACCATATATTTT.

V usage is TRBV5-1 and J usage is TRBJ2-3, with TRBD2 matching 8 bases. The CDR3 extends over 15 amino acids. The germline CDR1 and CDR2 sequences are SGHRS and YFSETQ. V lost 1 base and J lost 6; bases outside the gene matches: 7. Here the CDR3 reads CASSLQGLGSDTQYF. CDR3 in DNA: TGCGCCAGCAGCTTGCAGGGACTAGGGAGCGATACGCAGTATTTT.

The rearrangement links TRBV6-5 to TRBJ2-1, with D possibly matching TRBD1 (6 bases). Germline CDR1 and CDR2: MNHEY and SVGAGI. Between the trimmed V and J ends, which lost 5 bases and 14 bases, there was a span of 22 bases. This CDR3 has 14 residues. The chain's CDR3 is CASSPRDTVLREFF. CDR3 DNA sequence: TGTGCCAGCAGTCCAAGGGACACTGTACTTCGGGAGTTCTTC.

This chain's CDR3 is CASSQRMGWGYTF. In DNA, the CDR3 is TGTGCCAGCAGCCAGAGGATGGGGTGGGGCTACACCTTC. This chain uses TRBV4-2 with TRBJ1-2; D unclear. Trimming removed 3 bases at V and 8 bases at J, with 13 bases between. The CDR3 covers 13 residues. CDR1 and CDR2 (germline): LGHNA, YNFKEQ.

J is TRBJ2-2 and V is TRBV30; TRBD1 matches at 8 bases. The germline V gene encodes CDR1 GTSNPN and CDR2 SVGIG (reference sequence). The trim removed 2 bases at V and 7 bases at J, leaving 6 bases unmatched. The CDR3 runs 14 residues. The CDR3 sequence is CAWSSQGAVGELFF. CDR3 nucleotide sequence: TGTGCCTGGAGTTCGCAGGGGGCGGTCGGGGAGCTGTTTTTT. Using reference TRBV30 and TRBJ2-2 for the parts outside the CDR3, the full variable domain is SQTIHQWPATLVQPVGSPLSLECTVEGTSNPNLYWYRQAAGRGLQLLFYSVGIGQISSEVPQNLSASRPQDRQFILSSKKLLLSDSGFYLCAWSSQGAVGELFFGEGSRLTVL.

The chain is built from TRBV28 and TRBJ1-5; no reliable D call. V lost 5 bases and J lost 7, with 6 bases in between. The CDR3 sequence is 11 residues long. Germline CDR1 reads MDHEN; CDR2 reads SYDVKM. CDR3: CASSLSQPQHF. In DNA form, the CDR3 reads TGTGCCAGCAGTCTCTCCCAGCCCCAGCATTTT. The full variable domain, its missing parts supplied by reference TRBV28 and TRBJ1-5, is DVKVTQSSRYLVKRTGEKVFLECVQDMDHENMFWYRQDPGLGLRLIYFSYDVKMKEKGDIPEGYSVSREKKERFSLILESASTNQTSMYLCASSLSQPQHFGDGTRLSIL.

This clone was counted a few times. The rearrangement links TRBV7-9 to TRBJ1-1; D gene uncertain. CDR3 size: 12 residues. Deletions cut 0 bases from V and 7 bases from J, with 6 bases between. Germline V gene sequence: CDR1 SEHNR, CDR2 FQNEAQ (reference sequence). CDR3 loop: CASSLAEGEAFF. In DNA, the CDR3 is TGTGCCAGCAGCTTAGCTGAGGGTGAAGCTTTCTTT.

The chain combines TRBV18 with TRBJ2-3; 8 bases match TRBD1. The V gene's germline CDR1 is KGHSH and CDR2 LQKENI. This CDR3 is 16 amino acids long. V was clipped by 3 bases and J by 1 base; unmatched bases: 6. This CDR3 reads CASSPQGAMGTDTQYF. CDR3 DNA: TGTGCCAGCTCACCTCAGGGGGCGATGGGCACAGATACGCAGTATTTT.

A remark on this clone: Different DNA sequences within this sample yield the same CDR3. The CDR3 loop reads CASSLGRGTEAFF. The CDR3 nucleotides are TGCGCCAGCAGCTTGGGCAGAGGCACTGAAGCTTTCTTT. The chain recombines TRBV5-1 with TRBJ1-1; the D is unclear. This CDR3 contains 13 residues. The germline gives CDR1 SGHRS, CDR2 YFSETQ. V shed 0 bases and J shed 4 bases, with 7 bases lying between them.

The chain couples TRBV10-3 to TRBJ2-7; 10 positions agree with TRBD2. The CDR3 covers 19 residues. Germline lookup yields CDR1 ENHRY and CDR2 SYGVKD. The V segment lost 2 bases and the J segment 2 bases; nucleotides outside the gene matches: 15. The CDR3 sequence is CAISEPNPLTSGTPYEQYF. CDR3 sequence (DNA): TGTGCCATCAGTGAGCCCAACCCACTCACTAGCGGGACCCCCTACGAGCAGTACTTC.

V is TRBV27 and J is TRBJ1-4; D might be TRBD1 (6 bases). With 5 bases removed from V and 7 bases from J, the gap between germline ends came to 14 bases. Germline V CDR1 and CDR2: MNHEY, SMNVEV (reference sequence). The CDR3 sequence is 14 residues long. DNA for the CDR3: TGTGCCAGCAGTATGCACAGGGCTGGTGAAAAACTGTTTTTT. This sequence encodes CASSMHRAGEKLFF. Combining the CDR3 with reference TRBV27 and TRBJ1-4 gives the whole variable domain EAQVTQNPRYLITVTGKKLTVTCSQNMNHEYMSWYRQDPGLGLRQIYYSMNVEVTDKGDVPEGYKVSRKEKRNFPLILESPSPNQTSLYFCASSMHRAGEKLFFGSGTQLSVL.

The CDR3 region has the DNA TGCGCCAGCAGCCAAAGGCAGGGGTCGGTCAATCAGCCCCAGCATTTT. Translated: CASSQRQGSVNQPQHF. The rearrangement links TRBV4-1 to TRBJ1-5; possible D gene TRBD1, 6 bases. The V gene lost 2 bases and the J gene lost 3 bases, with 14 bases spanning the gap. From germline, CDR1 is MGHRA and CDR2 YSYEKL. The CDR3 consists of 16 residues.

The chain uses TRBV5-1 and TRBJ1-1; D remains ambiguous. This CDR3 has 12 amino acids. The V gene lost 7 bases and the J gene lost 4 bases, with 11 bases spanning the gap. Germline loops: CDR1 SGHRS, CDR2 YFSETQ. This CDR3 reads CASWAVSTEAFF. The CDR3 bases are TGCGCCAGCTGGGCGGTGAGCACTGAAGCTTTCTTT.

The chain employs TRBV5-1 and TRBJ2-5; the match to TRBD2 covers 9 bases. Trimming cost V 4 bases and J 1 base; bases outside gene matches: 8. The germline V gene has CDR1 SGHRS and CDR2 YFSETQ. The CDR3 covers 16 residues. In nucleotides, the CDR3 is TGCGCCAGCAGCCGCGCGGGGGGGCCGGGCCAAGAGACCCAGTACTTC. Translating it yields CASSRAGGPGQETQYF.